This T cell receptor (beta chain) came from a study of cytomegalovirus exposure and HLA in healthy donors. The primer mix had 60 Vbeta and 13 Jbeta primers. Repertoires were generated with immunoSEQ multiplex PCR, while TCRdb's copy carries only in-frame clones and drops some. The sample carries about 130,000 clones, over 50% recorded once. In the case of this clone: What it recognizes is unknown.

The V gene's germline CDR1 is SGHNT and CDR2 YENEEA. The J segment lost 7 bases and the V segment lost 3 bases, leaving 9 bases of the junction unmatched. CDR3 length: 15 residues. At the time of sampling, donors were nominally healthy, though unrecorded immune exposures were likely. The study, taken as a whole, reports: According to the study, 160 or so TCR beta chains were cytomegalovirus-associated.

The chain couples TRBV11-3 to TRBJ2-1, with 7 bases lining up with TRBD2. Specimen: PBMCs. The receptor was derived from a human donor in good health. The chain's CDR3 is CASSFTSVPRNEQFF. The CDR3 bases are TGTGCCAGCAGCTTTACTAGCGTACCCCGAAATGAGCAGTTCTTC.